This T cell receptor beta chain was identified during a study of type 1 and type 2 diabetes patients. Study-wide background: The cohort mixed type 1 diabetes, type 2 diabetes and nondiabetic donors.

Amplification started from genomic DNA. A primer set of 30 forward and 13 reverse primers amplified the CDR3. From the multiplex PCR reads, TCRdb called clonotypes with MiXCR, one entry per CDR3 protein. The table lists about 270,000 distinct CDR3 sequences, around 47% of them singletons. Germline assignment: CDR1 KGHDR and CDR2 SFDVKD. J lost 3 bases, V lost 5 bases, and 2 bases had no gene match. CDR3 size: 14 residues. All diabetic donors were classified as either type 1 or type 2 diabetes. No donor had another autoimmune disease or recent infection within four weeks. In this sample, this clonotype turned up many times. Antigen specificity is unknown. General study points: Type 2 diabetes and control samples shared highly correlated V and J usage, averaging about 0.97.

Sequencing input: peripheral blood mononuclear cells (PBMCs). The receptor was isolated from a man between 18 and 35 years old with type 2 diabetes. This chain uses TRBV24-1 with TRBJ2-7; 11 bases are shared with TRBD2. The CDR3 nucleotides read TGTGCCACCAGTGGACTAGCGGGGCGCTACGAGCAGTACTTC. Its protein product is CATSGLAGRYEQYF.